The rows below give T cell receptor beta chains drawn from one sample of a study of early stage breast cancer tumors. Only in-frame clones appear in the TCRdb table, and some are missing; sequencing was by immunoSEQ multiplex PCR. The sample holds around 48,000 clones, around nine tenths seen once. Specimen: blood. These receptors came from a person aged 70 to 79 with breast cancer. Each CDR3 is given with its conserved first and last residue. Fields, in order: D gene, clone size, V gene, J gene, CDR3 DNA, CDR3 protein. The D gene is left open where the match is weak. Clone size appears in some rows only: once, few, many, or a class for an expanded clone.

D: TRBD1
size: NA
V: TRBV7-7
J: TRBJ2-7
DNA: TGTGCCAGCAGCCTCCGACAGGGGTTCTACGAGCAGTACTTC
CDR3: CASSLRQGFYEQYF

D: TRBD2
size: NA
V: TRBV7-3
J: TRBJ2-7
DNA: TGTGCCAGCAGCCCATCTGCGACTAGCGGAGTTTACGAGCAGTACTTC
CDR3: CASSPSATSGVYEQYF

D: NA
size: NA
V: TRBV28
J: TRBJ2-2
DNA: TGTGCCAGCAGTTTCCTCGACACGGCGAACACCGGGGAGCTGTTTTTT
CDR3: CASSFLDTANTGELFF

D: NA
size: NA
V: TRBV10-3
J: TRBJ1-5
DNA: TGTGCCATCAGTGAGCTGTCAGTCAATCAGCCCCAGCATTTT
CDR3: CAISELSVNQPQHF

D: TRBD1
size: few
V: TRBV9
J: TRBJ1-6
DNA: TGTGCCAGCAGCGTCCGGGACAGGGATATGTCACCCCTCCACTTT
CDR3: CASSVRDRDMSPLHF

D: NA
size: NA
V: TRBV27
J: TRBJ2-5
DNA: TGTGCCAGCGGCTTAGTACAGTCCCAGTACTTC
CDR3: CASGLVQSQYF

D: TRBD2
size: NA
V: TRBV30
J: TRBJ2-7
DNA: TGTGCCTGGAGTCCTAGCGGGAACGCTATCGAGCAGTACTTC
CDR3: CAWSPSGNAIEQYF

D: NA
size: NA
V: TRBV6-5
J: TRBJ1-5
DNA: TGTGCCAGCAGCCCCCTGGGAGGACTCAATCAGCCCCAGCATTTT
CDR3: CASSPLGGLNQPQHF

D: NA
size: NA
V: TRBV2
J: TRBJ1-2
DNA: TGTGCCAGCAGTGTAGCGGCCCTAGCTAACTATGGCTACACCTTC
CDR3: CASSVAALANYGYTF

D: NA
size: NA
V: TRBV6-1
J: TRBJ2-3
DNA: TGTGCCAGCAGTGACCCCGGGGGCACAGATACGCAGTATTTT
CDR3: CASSDPGGTDTQYF

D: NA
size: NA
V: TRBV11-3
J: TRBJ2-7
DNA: TGTGCCAGCAGTGGGGGCCCGGGCTCCGGCTACGAGCAGTACTTC
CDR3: CASSGGPGSGYEQYF

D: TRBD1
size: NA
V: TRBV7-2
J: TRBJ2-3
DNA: TGTGCCAGCAGTTCAGGGGGCGTGGATACGCAGTATTTT
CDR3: CASSSGGVDTQYF

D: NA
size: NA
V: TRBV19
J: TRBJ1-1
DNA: TGTGCCAGTAGCGGTACAGAGAACACTGAAGCTTTCTTT
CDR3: CASSGTENTEAFF

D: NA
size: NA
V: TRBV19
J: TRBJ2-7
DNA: TGTGCCAGTAGTATTCAGGCCACCTACGAGCAGTACTTC
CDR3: CASSIQATYEQYF

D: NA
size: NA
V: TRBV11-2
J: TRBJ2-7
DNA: TGTGCCAGCAGCTTAGCGACAGCCCGGACGTACTTC
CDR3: CASSLATARTYF

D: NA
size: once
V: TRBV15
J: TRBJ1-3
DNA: TGTGCCACCAGCAGAGATCGGGGTGGAAACACCATATATTTT
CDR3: CATSRDRGGNTIYF

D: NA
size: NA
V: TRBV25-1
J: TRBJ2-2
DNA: TGTGCCAGCAGGGGCCACACCGGGGAGCTGTTTTTT
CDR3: CASRGHTGELFF

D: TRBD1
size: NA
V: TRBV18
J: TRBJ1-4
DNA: TGTGCCAGCTCACCACCGGGGACAGGGAGGTACGATGAAAAACTGTTTTTT
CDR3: CASSPPGTGRYDEKLFF

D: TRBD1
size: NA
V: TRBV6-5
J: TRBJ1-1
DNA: TGTGCCAGCAGGACAGGGGGCGAGAACACTGAAGCTTTCTTT
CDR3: CASRTGGENTEAFF

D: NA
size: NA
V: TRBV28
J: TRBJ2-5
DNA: TGTGCCACCCTTCGGGCGCAGGGGACCGGGAGGAGGGAGACCCAGTACTTC
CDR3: CATLRAQGTGRRETQYF

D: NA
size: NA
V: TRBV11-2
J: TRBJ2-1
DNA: TGTGCCAGCAGCCTACAGCCCGAGCTAAGCTCCTACAATGAGCAGTTCTTC
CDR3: CASSLQPELSSYNEQFF

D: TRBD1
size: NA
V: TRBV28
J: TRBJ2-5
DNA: TGTGCCAGCAGTCTCCTGACAGGGGCAGGGGAGGAAGAGACCCAGTACTTC
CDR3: CASSLLTGAGEEETQYF

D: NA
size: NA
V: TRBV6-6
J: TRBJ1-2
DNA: TGTGCCAGCAGCCCAGGGGCCGCCTATGGCTACACCTTC
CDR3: CASSPGAAYGYTF

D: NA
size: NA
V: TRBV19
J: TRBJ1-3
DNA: TGTGCCAGTAGTACTCCGGACAGTGTGGGAAACACCATATATTTT
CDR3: CASSTPDSVGNTIYF

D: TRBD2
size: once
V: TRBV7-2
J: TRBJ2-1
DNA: TGTGCCAGCAGCTTAGCAACGGGGGGGACATCCTATGAGCAGTTCTTC
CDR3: CASSLATGGTSYEQFF

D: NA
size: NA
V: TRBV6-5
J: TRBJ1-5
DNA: TGTGCCAGCAGTTACTCGAACTGGCCTAGGAATCAGCCCCAGCATTTT
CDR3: CASSYSNWPRNQPQHF

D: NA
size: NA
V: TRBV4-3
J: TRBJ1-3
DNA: TGCGCCAGCAGCCACCTAAACGGAAACACCATATATTTT
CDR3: CASSHLNGNTIYF

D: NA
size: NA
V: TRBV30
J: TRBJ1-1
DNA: TGTGCCTGGAGTGTACAGGGCACTGAAGCTTTCTTT
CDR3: CAWSVQGTEAFF

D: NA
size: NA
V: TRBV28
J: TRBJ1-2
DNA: TGTGCCAGCAGTTACTTCGGGAACCGTAATAACTATGGCTACACCTTC
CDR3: CASSYFGNRNNYGYTF

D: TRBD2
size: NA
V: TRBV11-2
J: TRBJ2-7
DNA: TGTGCCAGCAGCTTAGTGGTAGCGGGGGCTCGCCACCACGAGCAGTACTTC
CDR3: CASSLVVAGARHHEQYF

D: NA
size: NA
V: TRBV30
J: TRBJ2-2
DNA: TGTGCCTGGTCTAAGATCGGCACCGGGGAGCTGTTTTTT
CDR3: CAWSKIGTGELFF

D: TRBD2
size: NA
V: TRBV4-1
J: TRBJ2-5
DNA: TGCGCCAGCAGCCTCCGGGGGGTAGAGACCCAGTACTTC
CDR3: CASSLRGVETQYF

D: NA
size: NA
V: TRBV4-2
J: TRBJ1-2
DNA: TGTGCCAGCAGCCAAGATGAACAGGTTAACTATGGCTACACCTTC
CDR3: CASSQDEQVNYGYTF

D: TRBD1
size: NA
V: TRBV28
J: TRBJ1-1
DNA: TGTGCCAGCAGCGTAGACAGGGGACGACGTACAGCTTTCTTT
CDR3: CASSVDRGRRTAFF

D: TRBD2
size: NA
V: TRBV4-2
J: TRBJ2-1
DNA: TGTGCCAGCAGCCAGTGGGGTAGCGGGAATGGATACAATGAGCAGTTCTTC
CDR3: CASSQWGSGNGYNEQFF

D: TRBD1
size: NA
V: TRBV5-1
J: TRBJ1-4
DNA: TGCGCCAGCAGCCTACGAGGGGGCGAGGAAAAACTGTTTTTT
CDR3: CASSLRGGEEKLFF

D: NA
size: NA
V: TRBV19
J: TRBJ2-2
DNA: TGTGCCAGTAGTATCGGGGGGCTGGCCGGGGAGCTGTTTTTT
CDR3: CASSIGGLAGELFF

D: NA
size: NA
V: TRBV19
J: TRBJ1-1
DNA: TGTGCCAGTAGTTTCGTCACTCTGCGCCTTGGAAGGGGTGGGAAAAACACTGAAGCTTTCTTT
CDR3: CASSFVTLRLGRGGKNTEAFF

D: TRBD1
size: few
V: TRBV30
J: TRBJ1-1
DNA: TGTGCCTGGAGTGGACAGGGTTCCACTGAAGCTTTCTTT
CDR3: CAWSGQGSTEAFF

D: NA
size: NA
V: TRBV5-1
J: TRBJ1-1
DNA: TGCGCCAGCAGCGCAGATGGGGCGTTTGGCACTGAAGCTTTCTTT
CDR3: CASSADGAFGTEAFF

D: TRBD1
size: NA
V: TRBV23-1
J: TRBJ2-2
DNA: TGCGCCAGCAGTCAACCTGGACAGGTCCTTACCGGGGAGCTGTTTTTT
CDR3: CASSQPGQVLTGELFF

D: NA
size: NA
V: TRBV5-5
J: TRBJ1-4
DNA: TGTGCCAGCACCACCCCGCAGGGCGGTAATGAAAAACTGTTTTTT
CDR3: CASTTPQGGNEKLFF

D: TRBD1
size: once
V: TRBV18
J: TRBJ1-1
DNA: TGTGCCAGCTCACGGACAGGGACCACTGAAGCTTTCTTT
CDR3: CASSRTGTTEAFF

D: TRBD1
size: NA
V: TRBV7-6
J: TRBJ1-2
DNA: TGTGCCAGCAGTTCTGCCGGGACAGGGGGCGCGGCCGGTCGGGGCTACACCTTC
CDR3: CASSSAGTGGAAGRGYTF

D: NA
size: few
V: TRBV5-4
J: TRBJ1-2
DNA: TGTGCCAGCAGCTTGGGCAGAACTAACTATGGCTACACCTTC
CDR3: CASSLGRTNYGYTF

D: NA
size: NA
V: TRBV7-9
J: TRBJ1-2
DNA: TGTGCCAGCAGCTTAGACGGCAGCGCCTATGGCTACACCTTC
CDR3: CASSLDGSAYGYTF

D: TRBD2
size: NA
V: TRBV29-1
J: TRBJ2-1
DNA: TGCAGCGTTGTAAAAGCGGGAGGGCGCCGGGAGCAGTTCTTC
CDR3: CSVVKAGGRREQFF

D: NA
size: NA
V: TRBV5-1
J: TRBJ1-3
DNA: TGCGCCAGCAGCTTGCAGGGTTTCTCTGGAAACACCATATATTTT
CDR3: CASSLQGFSGNTIYF

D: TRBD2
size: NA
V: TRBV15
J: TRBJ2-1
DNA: TGTGCCACCAGCAGAGGAAACAGCGGGGTCTACAATGAGCAGTTCTTC
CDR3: CATSRGNSGVYNEQFF

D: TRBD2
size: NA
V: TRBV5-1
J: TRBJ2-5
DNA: TGCGCCAGCAGCTTGGGGGGTTTGACTAGCGGGGAAGAGACCCAGTACTTC
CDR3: CASSLGGLTSGEETQYF

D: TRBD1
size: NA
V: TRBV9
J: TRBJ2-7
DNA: TGTGCCAGCAGCGTAGAAGCCGGACAGGGATCCTACGAGCAGTACTTC
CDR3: CASSVEAGQGSYEQYF

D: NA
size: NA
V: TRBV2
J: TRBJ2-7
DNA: TGTGCCAGCAATTACGGGGAACACGAGCAGTACTTC
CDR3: CASNYGEHEQYF

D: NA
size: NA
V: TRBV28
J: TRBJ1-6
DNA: TGTGCCAGCAAGGTACAAAGACAGGAATCACCCCTCCACTTT
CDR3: CASKVQRQESPLHF

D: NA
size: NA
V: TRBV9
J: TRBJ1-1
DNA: TGTGCCAGCAGCGTAGCCATGAACACTGAAGCTTTCTTT
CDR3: CASSVAMNTEAFF

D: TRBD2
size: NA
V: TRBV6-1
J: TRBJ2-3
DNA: TGTGCCAGCAGTGAATTTGGGCTAGCGGGGCCAGATACGCAGTATTTT
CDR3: CASSEFGLAGPDTQYF

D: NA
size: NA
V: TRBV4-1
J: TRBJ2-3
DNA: TGCGCCAGCAGCCCTCAGGGGATTCGAGATACGCAGTATTTT
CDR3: CASSPQGIRDTQYF

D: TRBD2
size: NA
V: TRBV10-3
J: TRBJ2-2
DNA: TGTGCCATCCCGCTCAGCGGGGGAGGGACCGGGGAGCTGTTTTTT
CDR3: CAIPLSGGGTGELFF

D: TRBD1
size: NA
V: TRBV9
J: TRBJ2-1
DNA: TGTGCCAGCAGCGTAGGCGGGACAGGGGCGACCTTGGGGCAGTTCTTC
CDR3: CASSVGGTGATLGQFF

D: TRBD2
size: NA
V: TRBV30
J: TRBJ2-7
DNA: TGTGCCTGGACCGCGGGAGGGATGCTATACGAGCAGTACTTC
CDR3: CAWTAGGMLYEQYF

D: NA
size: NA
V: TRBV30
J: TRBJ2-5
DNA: TGTGCCTGTCGGGGAGAGACCCAGTACTTC
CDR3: CACRGETQYF